Shown below are 8 T cell receptor beta chains from a single sample sequenced in a study of beta chain features in type 1 diabetes. The study's findings and limits: Across all four CD4+ subsets, people with type 1 diabetes showed modestly shorter TCRB CDR3s.

Since all of the isolated RNA was reverse transcribed, expressed TCRB transcripts were what got sequenced. Assay: immunoSEQ multiplex PCR; the TCRdb copy retains only in-frame clones and omits some. The sample has hundreds of thousands of clones, over 11% seen once. These receptors are not linked to any known antigen. The specimen sequenced was naive CD4+ T cells from blood. The receptors were sampled from a man between 18 and 29 years old with type 1 diabetes.

This sequence joins TRBV2 and TRBJ2-7; 11 nucleotides match TRBD1. The CDR3 consists of 14 residues. With V trimmed by 4 bases and J by 11 bases, 10 bases remained unmatched. Germline V gene sequence: CDR1 SNHLY, CDR2 FYNNEI. This CDR3 reads CASSADRGQWREYF. CDR3 nucleotides: TGTGCCAGCAGTGCGGACAGGGGGCAGTGGAGGGAGTACTTC.

As concerns this clone: Within the sample, other DNA sequences also encode this same CDR3. CDR3 nucleotide sequence: TGCAGTGCTAGAGATCTGGGGGAGCAGTACTTC. This gives the protein CSARDLGEQYF. V gene TRBV20-1 combines with J gene TRBJ2-7; no definite D call. The V and J ends lost 0 bases and 7 bases respectively, with 7 bases between them. The CDR3 consists of 11 residues. Germline CDR1 and CDR2: DFQATT and SNEGSKA (reference sequence).

This clone was seen only a few times. The genes are TRBV15 and TRBJ1-6; TRBD1 matches at 7 bases. The germline CDR1 and CDR2 sequences are LNHNV and YYDKDF (reference sequence). V lost 0 bases and J lost 10; bases outside the gene matches: 9. This CDR3 spans 16 amino acids. The CDR3 DNA sequence: TGTGCCACCAGCAGAGATTGGAAGGGAGGGGGCTCACCCCTCCACTTT. This gives the protein CATSRDWKGGGSPLHF. The entire variable domain, with the rest obtained from reference TRBV15 and TRBJ1-6, is as follows: DAMVIQNPRYQVTQFGKPVTLSCSQTLNHNVMYWYQQKSSQAPKLLFHYYDKDFNNEADTPDNFQSRRPNTSFCFLDIRSPGLGDTAMYLCATSRDWKGGGSPLHFGNGTRLTVT.

The chain joins TRBV10-3 to TRBJ2-7; TRBD2 matches 7 bases. Losses at the gene ends were 7 bases for V and 3 bases for J; bases not matched to a gene: 9. CDR3 length equals 14 residues. Germline loops: CDR1 ENHRY, CDR2 SYGVKD. The chain's CDR3 is CAITSTTGGYEQYF. In nucleotides, the CDR3 is TGTGCCATCACCTCCACGACGGGAGGCTACGAGCAGTACTTC.

This clone was counted between two and nine times. The rearrangement uses TRBV7-3 and TRBJ1-6, with D hard to call. Trimming took off 2 bases at V and 7 bases at J, with 12 bases between the two ends. Germline lookup yields CDR1 SGHTA and CDR2 FQGTGA. The CDR3 length is 15 residues. CDR3 sequence (DNA): TGTGCCAGCAGCTTACTAGGCAGTGGAAATTCACCCCTCCACTTT. The encoded protein is CASSLLGSGNSPLHF.

This clone was seen a few times. The chain employs TRBV5-1 and TRBJ2-1; D might be TRBD1 (6 bases). Trimming left V 1 base short and J 0 bases short, with 14 bases between. Germline V CDR1 and CDR2: SGHRS, YFSETQ. The CDR3 consists of 17 residues. This chain's CDR3 is CASSLYTSTGSYNEQFF. The CDR3 region has the DNA TGCGCCAGCAGCTTGTACACCTCGACAGGCTCCTACAATGAGCAGTTCTTC. The full variable domain, its missing parts supplied by reference TRBV5-1 and TRBJ2-1, is KAGVTQTPRYLIKTRGQQVTLSCSPISGHRSVSWYQQTPGQGLQFLFEYFSETQRNKGNFPGRFSGRQFSNSRSEMNVSTLELGDSALYLCASSLYTSTGSYNEQFFGPGTRLTVL.

This clone came up a few times. The CDR3 region is CASSVPGPNEKLFF. CDR3 in DNA: TGTGCCAGCAGTGTTCCGGGACCTAATGAAAAACTGTTTTTT. The chain joins TRBV28 to TRBJ1-4; D might be TRBD1 (5 bases). V gave up 5 bases and J gave up 3 bases, with 10 bases separating them. CDR1 is MDHEN and CDR2 is SYDVKM in the germline V gene. The CDR3 sequence is 14 residues long.

The rearrangement uses TRBV2 and TRBJ1-5; D is ambiguous. The CDR3 extends over 13 amino acids. The germline gives CDR1 SNHLY, CDR2 FYNNEI. The V end was cut by 1 base, the J end by 4 bases, with 5 bases between. The CDR3 loop is CASSEGYNQPQHF. As DNA, the CDR3 is TGTGCCAGCAGTGAAGGGTATAATCAGCCCCAGCATTTT.